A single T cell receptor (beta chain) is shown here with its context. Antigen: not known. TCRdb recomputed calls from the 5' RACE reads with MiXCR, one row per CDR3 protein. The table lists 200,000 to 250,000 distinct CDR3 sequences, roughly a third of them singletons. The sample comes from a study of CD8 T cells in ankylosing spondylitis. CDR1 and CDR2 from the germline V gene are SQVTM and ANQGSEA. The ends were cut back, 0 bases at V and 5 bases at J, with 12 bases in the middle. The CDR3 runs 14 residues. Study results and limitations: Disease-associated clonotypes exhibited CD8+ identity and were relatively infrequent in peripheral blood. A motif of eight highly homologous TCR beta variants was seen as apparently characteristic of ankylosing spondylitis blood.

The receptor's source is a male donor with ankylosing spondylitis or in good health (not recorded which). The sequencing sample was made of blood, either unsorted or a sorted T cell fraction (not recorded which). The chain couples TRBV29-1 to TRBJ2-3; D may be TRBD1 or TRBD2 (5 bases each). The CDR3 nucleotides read TGCAGCGTTGAAGAGGGACCTCTCGGAGATACGCAGTATTTT. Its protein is CSVEEGPLGDTQYF.